This entry lists 2 T cell receptor beta chains sequenced from one sample in a study of human T cells and chemical hapten exposure. One entry per CDR3 protein results from TCRdb running MiXCR on the RACE reads. Here the sample spans approximately 50,000 distinct CDR3 sequences, 8.5% to 10% being singletons. The time point was: pre-sensitization, week 0. This sample's treatment: therapeutic diphenylcyclopropenone sensitization with weekly scalp DPC. Whole blood, unfractionated, served as the material for total RNA extraction. Material: whole blood, obtained in connection with sensitization to the hapten diphenylcyclopropenone (DPC). The source is a woman younger than 45 with alopecia areata. Some clones in this sample may be carry-over from other donors' samples.

The rearrangement uses TRBV7-9 and TRBJ2-7, with TRBD2 as a possible D gene (5 bases). Germline V lookup: CDR1 SEHNR, CDR2 FQNEAQ (reference sequence). The CDR3 has 14 residues. V lost 4 bases and J 0 bases, leaving 10 bases between the germline ends. The CDR3 region has the DNA TGTGCCAGCAGCTCAACTAGGGACTCCTACGAGCAGTACTTC. It specifies CASSSTRDSYEQYF.

This clonotype appeared many times. The chain recombines TRBV20-1 with TRBJ2-7; D unclear. Trimming shortened V by 0 bases and J by 2 bases, and 11 bases separated the two germline ends. This CDR3 contains 14 residues. CDR1 DFQATT and CDR2 SNEGSKA come from the germline V gene (reference sequence). The CDR3 sequence: CSARDQINTYEQYF. The CDR3 DNA sequence: TGCAGTGCTAGAGATCAAATAAATACCTACGAGCAGTACTTC.